This T cell receptor beta chain was profiled in a study of T cells in Graves' hyperthyroidism and ophthalmopathy. This clonotype was seen at least ten times. Amplified TCR beta CDR3 regions derived from RNA transcripts. Using the HTBI primer set, a first-round RT-PCR was run on the TCR CDR3. One entry per CDR3 protein, called by TCRdb with MiXCR from the multiplex PCR reads. The profile shows about 500,000 distinct CDR3 sequences, around 15% of them singletons. J was trimmed by 6 bases and V by 5 bases; bases with no gene match: 7. Germline V gives CDR1 MNHNS, CDR2 SASEGT. This CDR3 has 14 residues. The sequenced material came from blood. The clonotype originates from a woman in her twenties or thirties with Graves' ophthalmopathy. V is TRBV6-1 and J is TRBJ2-1; TRBD1 matches at 7 bases. CDR3 sequence: CASSSPDRTNEQFF. For the CDR3, the DNA is TGTGCCAGCAGTTCCCCGGACAGGACCAATGAGCAGTTCTTC.